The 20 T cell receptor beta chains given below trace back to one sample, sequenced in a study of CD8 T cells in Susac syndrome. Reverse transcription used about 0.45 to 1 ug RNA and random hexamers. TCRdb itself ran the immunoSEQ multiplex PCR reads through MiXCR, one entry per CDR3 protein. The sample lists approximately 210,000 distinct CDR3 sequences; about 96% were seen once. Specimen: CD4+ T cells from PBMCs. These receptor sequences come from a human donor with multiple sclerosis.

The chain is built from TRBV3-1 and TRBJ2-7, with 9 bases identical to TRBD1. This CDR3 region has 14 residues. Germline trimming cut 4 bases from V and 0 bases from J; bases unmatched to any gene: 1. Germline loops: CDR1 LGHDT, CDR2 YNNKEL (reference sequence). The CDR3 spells CASSRQGVSYEQYF. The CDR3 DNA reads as TGTGCCAGCAGCCGACAGGGGGTCTCCTACGAGCAGTACTTC.

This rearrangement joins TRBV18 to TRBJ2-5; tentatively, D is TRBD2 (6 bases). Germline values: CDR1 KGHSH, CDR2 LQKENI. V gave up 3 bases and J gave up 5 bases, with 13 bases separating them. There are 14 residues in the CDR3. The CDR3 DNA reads TGTGCCAGCTCACCTTGGCGGGGCACGGAGACCCAGTACTTC. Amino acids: CASSPWRGTETQYF.

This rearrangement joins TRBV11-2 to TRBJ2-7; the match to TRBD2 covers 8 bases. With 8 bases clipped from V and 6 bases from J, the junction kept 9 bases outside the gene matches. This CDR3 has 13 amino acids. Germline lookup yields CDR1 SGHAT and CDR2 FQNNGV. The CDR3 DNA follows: TGTGCCAGCGGACAAGTAGCGGGACGCGAGCAGTACTTC. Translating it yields CASGQVAGREQYF.

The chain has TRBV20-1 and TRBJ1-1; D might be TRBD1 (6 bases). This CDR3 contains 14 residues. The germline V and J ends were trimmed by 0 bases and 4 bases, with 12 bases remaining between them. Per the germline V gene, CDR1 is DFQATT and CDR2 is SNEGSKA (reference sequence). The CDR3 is CSARDGGAITEAFF. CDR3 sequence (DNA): TGCAGTGCTAGAGATGGGGGGGCCATCACTGAAGCTTTCTTT.

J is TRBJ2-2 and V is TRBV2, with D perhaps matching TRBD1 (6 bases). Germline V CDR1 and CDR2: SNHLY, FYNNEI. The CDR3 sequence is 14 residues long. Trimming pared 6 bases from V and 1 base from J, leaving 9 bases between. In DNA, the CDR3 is TGTGCCAGCAGGGACAGTGAGAACACCGGGGAGCTGTTTTTT. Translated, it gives CASRDSENTGELFF.

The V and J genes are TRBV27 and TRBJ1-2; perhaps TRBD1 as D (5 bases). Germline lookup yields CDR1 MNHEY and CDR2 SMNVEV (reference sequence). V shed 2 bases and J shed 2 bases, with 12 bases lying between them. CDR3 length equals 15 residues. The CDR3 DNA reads TGTGCCAGCAGTTTAGAGGGGTTGGGAAACTATGGCTACACCTTC. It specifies CASSLEGLGNYGYTF.

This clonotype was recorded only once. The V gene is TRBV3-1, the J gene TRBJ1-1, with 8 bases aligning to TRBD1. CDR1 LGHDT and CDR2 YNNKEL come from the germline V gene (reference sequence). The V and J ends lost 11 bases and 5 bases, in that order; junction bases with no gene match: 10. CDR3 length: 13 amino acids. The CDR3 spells CASEGRGRTEAFF. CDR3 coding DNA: TGTGCCTCCGAGGGCAGGGGGCGGACTGAAGCTTTCTTT.

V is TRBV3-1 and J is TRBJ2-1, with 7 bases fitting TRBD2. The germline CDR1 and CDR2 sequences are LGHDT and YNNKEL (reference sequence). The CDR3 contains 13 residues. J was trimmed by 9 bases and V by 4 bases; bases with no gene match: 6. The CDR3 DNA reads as TGTGCCAGCAGCCCATTGCGGGAGCGTGAGCAGTTCTTC. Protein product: CASSPLREREQFF.

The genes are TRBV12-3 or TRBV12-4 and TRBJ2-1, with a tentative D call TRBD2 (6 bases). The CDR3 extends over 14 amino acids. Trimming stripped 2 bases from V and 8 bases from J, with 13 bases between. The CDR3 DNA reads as TGTGCCAGCAGTTTACGAACGGGAGCTGATGAGCAGTTCTTC. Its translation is CASSLRTGADEQFF.

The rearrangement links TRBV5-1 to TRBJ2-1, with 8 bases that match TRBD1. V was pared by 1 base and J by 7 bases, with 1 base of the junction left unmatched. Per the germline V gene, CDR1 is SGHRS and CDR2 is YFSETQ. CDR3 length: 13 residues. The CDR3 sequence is CASSLNRGNEQFF. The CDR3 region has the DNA TGCGCCAGCAGCTTGAACAGGGGGAATGAGCAGTTCTTC.

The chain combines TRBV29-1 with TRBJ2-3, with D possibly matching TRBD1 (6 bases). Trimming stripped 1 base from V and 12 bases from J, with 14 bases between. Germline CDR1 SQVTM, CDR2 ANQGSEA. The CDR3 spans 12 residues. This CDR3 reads CSVEATDRSQYF. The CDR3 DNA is TGCAGCGTTGAAGCTACGGACAGAAGTCAGTATTTT.

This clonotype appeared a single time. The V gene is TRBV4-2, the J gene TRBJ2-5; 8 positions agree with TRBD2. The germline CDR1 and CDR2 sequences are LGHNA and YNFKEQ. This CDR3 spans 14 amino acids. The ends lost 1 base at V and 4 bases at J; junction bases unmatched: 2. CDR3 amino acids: CASSQAGTRETQYF. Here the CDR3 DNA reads TGTGCCAGCAGCCAAGCCGGGACTAGAGAGACCCAGTACTTC.

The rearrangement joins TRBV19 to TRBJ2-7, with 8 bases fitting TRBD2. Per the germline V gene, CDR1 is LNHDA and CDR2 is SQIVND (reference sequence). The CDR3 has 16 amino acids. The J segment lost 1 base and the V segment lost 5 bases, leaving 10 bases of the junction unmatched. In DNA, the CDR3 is TGTGCCAGTAGTCCCACTGATCGCGGGAGGTCCTACGAGCAGTACTTC. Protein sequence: CASSPTDRGRSYEQYF.

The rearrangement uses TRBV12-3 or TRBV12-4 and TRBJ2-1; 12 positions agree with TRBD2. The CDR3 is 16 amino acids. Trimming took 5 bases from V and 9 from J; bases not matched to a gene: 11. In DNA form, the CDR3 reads TGTGCCAGCAGTCGTGGGACTAGCGGGCGCCTTGGTGAGCAGTTCTTC. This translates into CASSRGTSGRLGEQFF.

The CDR3 sequence: CASSQDRGGRYPQHF. DNA for the CDR3: TGCGCCAGCAGCCAAGATCGGGGGGGTAGGTACCCCCAGCATTTT. The genes are TRBV4-1 and TRBJ1-5; perhaps TRBD1 as D (5 bases). Deletions cut 0 bases from V and 10 bases from J, with 16 bases between. The CDR3 covers 15 residues. The germline V gene has CDR1 MGHRA and CDR2 YSYEKL.

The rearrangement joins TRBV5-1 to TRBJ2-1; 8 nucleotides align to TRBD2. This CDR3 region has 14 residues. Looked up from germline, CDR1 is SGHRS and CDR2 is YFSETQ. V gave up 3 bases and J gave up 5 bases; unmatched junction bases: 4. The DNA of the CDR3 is TGCGCCAGCAGCTCTACTAGCGGAAACAATGAGCAGTTCTTC. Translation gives CASSSTSGNNEQFF. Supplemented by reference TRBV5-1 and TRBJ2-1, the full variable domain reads KAGVTQTPRYLIKTRGQQVTLSCSPISGHRSVSWYQQTPGQGLQFLFEYFSETQRNKGNFPGRFSGRQFSNSRSEMNVSTLELGDSALYLCASSSTSGNNEQFFGPGTRLTVL.

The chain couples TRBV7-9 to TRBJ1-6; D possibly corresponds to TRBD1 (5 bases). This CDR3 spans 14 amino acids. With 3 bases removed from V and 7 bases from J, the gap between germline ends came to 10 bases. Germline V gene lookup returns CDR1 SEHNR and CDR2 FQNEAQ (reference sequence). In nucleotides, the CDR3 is TGTGCCAGCAGCTTTCCGGGACTCAATTCACCCCTCCACTTT. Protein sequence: CASSFPGLNSPLHF.

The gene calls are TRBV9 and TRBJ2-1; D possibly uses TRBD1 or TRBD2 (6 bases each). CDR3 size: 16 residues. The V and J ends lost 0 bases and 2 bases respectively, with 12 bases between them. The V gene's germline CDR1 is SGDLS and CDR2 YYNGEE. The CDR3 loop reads CASSVVSRGAYNEQFF. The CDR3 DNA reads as TGTGCCAGCAGCGTAGTTTCGAGGGGGGCCTACAATGAGCAGTTCTTC.

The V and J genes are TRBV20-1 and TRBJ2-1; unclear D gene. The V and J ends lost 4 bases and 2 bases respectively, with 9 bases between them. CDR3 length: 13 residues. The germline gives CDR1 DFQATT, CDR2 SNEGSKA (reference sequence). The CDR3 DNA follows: TGCAGTGCTAATGGGCAGGCCTACAATGAGCAGTTCTTC. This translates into CSANGQAYNEQFF.

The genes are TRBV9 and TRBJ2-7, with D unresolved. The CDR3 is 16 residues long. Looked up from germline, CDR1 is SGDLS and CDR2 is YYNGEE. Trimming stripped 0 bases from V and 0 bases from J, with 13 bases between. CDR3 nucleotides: TGTGCCAGCAGCGTAGGGGGTAGCCTGAGCTCCTACGAGCAGTACTTC. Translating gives CASSVGGSLSSYEQYF.